Presented here are 4 T cell receptor beta chains from one specimen sequenced in a study of response to subunit inactivated influenza vaccine. MiXCR, applied by TCRdb to the RT-PCR reads, yields one record per CDR3 protein. The data contain about 500,000 distinct CDR3 sequences, under 15% of them singletons. Sample: PBMCs from blood, taken roughly 46 days after vaccination. The receptor source for this set is a man aged 45-65 years who received an inactivated influenza vaccine.

This clonotype turned up a few times. The V call is TRBV2, the J call TRBJ1-2; D not resolved. Germline lookup yields CDR1 SNHLY and CDR2 FYNNEI. CDR3 length: 14 amino acids. Trimming pared 4 bases from V and 3 bases from J, leaving 12 bases between. The DNA for the CDR3 is TGTGCCAGCAGTGTTAGGCAGGAAGACTATGGCTACACCTTC. Protein: CASSVRQEDYGYTF.

This sequence joins TRBV20-1 and TRBJ2-2, with TRBD1 matching over 8 bases. V trimming: 6 bases; J trimming: 3 bases; junction bases outside the gene matches: 3. Germline CDR1 DFQATT, CDR2 SNEGSKA (reference sequence). The CDR3 length is 13 residues. The CDR3 is CSARGQDTGELFF. In DNA form, the CDR3 reads TGCAGTGCCAGGGGACAGGACACCGGGGAGCTGTTTTTT.

This clonotype has just a few counts. The chain carries TRBV27 and TRBJ2-5; 10 nucleotides match TRBD1. Germline assignment: CDR1 MNHEY and CDR2 SMNVEV (reference sequence). Unmatched junction bases numbered 8, after V lost 3 bases and J lost 7 bases. The CDR3 has 15 residues. The CDR3 loop reads CASSLDRGSGGTQYF. The CDR3 DNA reads TGTGCCAGCAGTTTGGACAGGGGGTCGGGGGGGACCCAGTACTTC.

This clonotype was seen more than once but under ten times. The V gene is TRBV15, the J gene TRBJ2-7; possible D gene TRBD1, 6 bases. The CDR3 has 13 amino acids. The V gene's germline CDR1 is LNHNV and CDR2 YYDKDF (reference sequence). V was trimmed by 5 bases and J by 6 bases, leaving 14 bases between them. DNA for the CDR3: TGTGCCACCAGCCGCACAGGGCAGGGCGAGCAGTACTTC. Translating it yields CATSRTGQGEQYF.